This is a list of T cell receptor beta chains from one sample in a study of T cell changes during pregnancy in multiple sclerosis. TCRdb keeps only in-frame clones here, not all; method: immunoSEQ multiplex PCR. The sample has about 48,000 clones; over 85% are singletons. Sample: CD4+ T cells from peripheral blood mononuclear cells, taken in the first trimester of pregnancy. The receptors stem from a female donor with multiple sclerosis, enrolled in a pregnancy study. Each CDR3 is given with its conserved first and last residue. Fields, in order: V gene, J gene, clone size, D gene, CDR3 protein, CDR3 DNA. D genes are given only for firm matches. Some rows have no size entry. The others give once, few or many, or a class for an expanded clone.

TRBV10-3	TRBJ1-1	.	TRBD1	CASRQGVEAFF	TGTGCCAGTAGACAGGGTGTCGAAGCTTTCTTT
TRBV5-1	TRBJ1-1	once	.	CASSLPLGGNTEAFF	TGCGCCAGCAGCTTGCCCTTGGGAGGGAACACTGAAGCTTTCTTT
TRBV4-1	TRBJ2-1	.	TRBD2	CASSQPGLAGPNEQFF	TGCGCCAGCAGCCAACCGGGACTAGCGGGACCCAATGAGCAGTTCTTC
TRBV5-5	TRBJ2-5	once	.	CASSLAFETQYF	TGTGCCAGCAGCTTGGCCTTTGAGACCCAGTACTTC
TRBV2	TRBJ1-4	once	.	CAGIGGNEKLFF	TGTGCCGGGATCGGGGGAAATGAAAAACTGTTTTTT
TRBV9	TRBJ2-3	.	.	CASSVVPVPDTQYF	TGTGCCAGCAGCGTAGTCCCCGTTCCAGATACGCAGTATTTT
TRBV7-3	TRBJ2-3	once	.	CASSTGLLTDTQYF	TGTGCCAGCAGTACGGGACTCCTTACAGATACGCAGTATTTT
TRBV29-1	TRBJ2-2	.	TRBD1	CSARTGVNTGELFF	TGCAGCGCCAGGACAGGGGTGAACACCGGGGAGCTGTTTTTT
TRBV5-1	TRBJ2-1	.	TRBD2	CASSSGGGFYNEQFF	TGCGCCAGCAGCAGCGGGGGGGGCTTCTACAATGAGCAGTTCTTC
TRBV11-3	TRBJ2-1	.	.	CASSFDSGEQFF	TGTGCCAGCAGCTTCGACTCTGGTGAGCAGTTCTTC
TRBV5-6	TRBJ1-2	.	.	CASSLLGLYGYTF	TGTGCCAGCAGCTTATTAGGACTTTATGGCTACACCTTC
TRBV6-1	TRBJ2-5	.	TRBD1	CASSITTTGVETQYF	TGTGCCAGCAGTATCACAACGACAGGGGTAGAGACCCAGTACTTC
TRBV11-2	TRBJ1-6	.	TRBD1	CASSFNTGGSNSPLHF	TGTGCCAGCAGCTTTAATACAGGGGGAAGCAATTCACCCCTCCACTTT
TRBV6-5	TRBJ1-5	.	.	CASRNRDSNQPQHF	TGTGCCAGCAGAAACAGGGACAGCAATCAGCCCCAGCATTTT
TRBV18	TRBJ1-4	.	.	CASSQTPRTDNEKLFF	TGTGCCAGCTCACAGACGCCAAGGACAGACAATGAAAAACTGTTTTTT
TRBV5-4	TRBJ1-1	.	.	CASSPTRGGLEAFF	TGTGCCAGCAGCCCTACTCGGGGGGGCCTCGAAGCTTTCTTT
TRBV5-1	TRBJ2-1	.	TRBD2	CASSPPRTGLAGEQFF	TGCGCCAGCAGCCCACCGAGGACGGGACTAGCGGGTGAGCAGTTCTTC
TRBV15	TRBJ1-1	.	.	CATSRDLRSARPGNTEAFF	TGTGCCACCAGCAGAGATCTTCGGTCGGCCAGGCCTGGGAACACTGAAGCTTTCTTT
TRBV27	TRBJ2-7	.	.	CASSTTRYEQYF	TGTGCCAGCAGTACGACAAGATACGAGCAGTACTTC
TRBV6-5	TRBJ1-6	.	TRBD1	CASRTGQVGSPLHF	TGTGCCAGCAGAACTGGACAGGTCGGCTCACCCCTCCACTTT
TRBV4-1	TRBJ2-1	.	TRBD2	CASSQVLVAGAYNEQFF	TGCGCCAGCAGCCAAGTTTTGGTAGCGGGGGCCTACAATGAGCAGTTCTTC
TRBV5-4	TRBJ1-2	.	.	CASSLAGDAANYGYTF	TGTGCCAGCAGCTTGGCAGGGGACGCAGCTAACTATGGCTACACCTTC
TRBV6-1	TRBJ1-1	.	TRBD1	CASSFGTGMNTEAFF	TGTGCCAGCAGTTTTGGGACAGGGATGAACACTGAAGCTTTCTTT
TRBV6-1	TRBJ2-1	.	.	CASMRAVDYNEQFF	TGTGCCAGCATGAGGGCGGTCGACTACAATGAGCAGTTCTTC
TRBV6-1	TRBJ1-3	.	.	CASSGEGRGNTIYF	TGTGCCAGCAGTGGAGAGGGCAGGGGAAACACCATATATTTT
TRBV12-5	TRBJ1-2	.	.	CASGFRRDGYTF	TGTGCTAGTGGTTTTCGACGGGATGGCTACACCTTC
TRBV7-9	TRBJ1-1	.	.	CASSLVTPNTEAFF	TGTGCCAGCAGCTTAGTAACACCAAACACTGAAGCTTTCTTT